This record covers a single TCR beta chain. Which antigen it targets is not known. Per-base qualities were not stored, and no clone one base away is much larger. Ophthalmopathy patients were characterized by moderately to severely active disease, a Clinical Activity Score of at least 3, a NOSPECS grade of at least 4, and a disease duration under 3 months. Anyone with other autoimmune diseases, uncontrolled infections, pregnancy or lactation was excluded from the study. Diagnosis relied on clinical symptoms, serum thyroxine, TRAb, thyroid ultrasound and orbital computed tomography. PBMCs were isolated from about 9 ml of fresh peripheral blood by Ficoll-Paque density gradient centrifugation. Trizol reagent was used to extract the total RNA, and its quality was then checked on an Agilent 2100 Bioanalyzer. TCR beta CDR3 regions were amplified from RNA transcripts for repertoire sequencing. HTBI primers and the Qiagen OneStep RT-PCR kit were used in a first-round RT-PCR, which was followed by a second-round multiplex PCR, size selection and purification. The libraries underwent paired-end sequencing with 100 bp reads on an Illumina HiSeq2000. On the study's bioinformatics: SOAPnuke was used to process the reads, removing any read that contained adapters or uncalled bases, had a mean Phred below 15, or lacked an exact match to the constant primer or identifier. COPE v1.2.5 was used to merge the high-quality paired reads. Each unique nucleotide sequence was defined as a clonotype, and clonotypes were aligned to IMGT TRB V, D and J references with MiTCR v1.1. Analysis was restricted to V-J combinations with a frequency above 0.0001, which covered approximately 99% of repertoires. A TCR clonal expansion and chaos score per V-J combination was defined as the ratio of F50 clonal expansion to chaos observed in the TCRdist matrix. Welch's t-statistics and random forest were used to narrow the features down to approximately 13 V-J combinations, which were then fed into a naive Bayes classifier. Thyroid-blood repertoire similarity was quantified with the Morisita-Horn index. The public reads were run again by TCRdb, first through fastp at Q25 and then through MiXCR, and only productive beta chains were kept. Entries that share a CDR3 protein sequence are merged under the most common genes and DNA. It is TCRdb's table, rather than the study itself, that gives the V and J calls and clone size. The sample table records 40,000 to 45,000 distinct CDR3 sequences; more than 45% of these occur just once. Of the sample, 15% to 20% falls within the top ten clones.

This entry comes from a study of Graves' ophthalmopathy and Graves' hyperthyroidism (dated by TCRdb to between 2017 and 2018). Broadly, across the study: Peripheral blood was collected before any treatment was given, at the time of initial diagnosis. Following sample collection, hyperthyroidism patients were given methimazole at a starting dose of 30 mg daily, and ophthalmopathy patients were given high-dose intravenous methylprednisolone. An independent validation cohort comprised 18 hyperthyroidism patients and about 16 patients who later progressed from hyperthyroidism to ophthalmopathy. To explore V-J signatures that separate ophthalmopathy from hyperthyroidism, a discovery set of 100 patients was enrolled, consisting of about 45 with ophthalmopathy and about 60 with stable hyperthyroidism. In total, 135 blood samples were TCR-sequenced: approximately 40 ophthalmopathy, approximately 80 hyperthyroidism and about 17 hyperthyroidism-to-ophthalmopathy patients. T-cell repertoires of thyroid tissue and blood were compared in more than five hyperthyroidism patients. TCR beta repertoire signatures were used to distinguish Graves' ophthalmopathy from Graves' hyperthyroidism and to predict progression to ophthalmopathy.

The V and J ends are trimmed by 6 bases and 2 bases, leaving 13 bases between them. There are 15 amino acids in the CDR3, from cysteine to phenylalanine inclusive. The kept DNA is CDR3 alone, 45 bases in frame from the first base. In the germline V gene (reference sequence), CDR1 corresponds to LNHDA and CDR2 to SQIVND. Findings and caveats that apply to the study as a whole: Sample size was not statistically predetermined, and group allocation was not concealed from the investigators. Ophthalmopathy was separated from stable hyperthyroidism by the 13-signature model with more than 85% sensitivity and about 81% specificity in cross-validation and with 80%/75% in the test set. In validation, the model predicted ophthalmopathy progression with about 70% sensitivity and around 72% specificity; around twelve predicted patients were CT-confirmed with GO in a median of around 6 months. Most expanded thyroid clonotypes with frequency above 0.001 were also detected in blood, suggesting blood repertoires may reflect the thyroid immune response.

The sequenced sample was peripheral blood. This receptor was identified in an adult man with Graves' ophthalmopathy. The chain links TRBV19 with TRBJ2-2, with a weak D call of TRBD2 (5 bases match). The CDR3 amino acid sequence is: CASRSGRTNTGELFF. The DNA sequence is as follows: TGTGCCAGTAGATCGGGAAGAACTAACACCGGGGAGCTGTTTTTT. Here the CDR3 is joined to the reference TRBV19 and TRBJ2-2 genes, and the full variable domain is: DGGITQSPKYLFRKEGQNVTLSCEQNLNHDAMYWYRQDPGQGLRLIYYSQIVNDFQKGDIAEGYSVSREKKESFPLTVTSAQKNPTAFYLCASRSGRTNTGELFFGEGSRLTVL.